The 5 T cell receptor beta chains given below trace back to one sample, sequenced in a study of blood T cell repertoires in COVID-19. Measured with immunoSEQ multiplex PCR; TCRdb has only the in-frame clones, and not every one. The table shows 55,000 to 75,000 clones, with 72% occurring only once. Material for sequencing was peripheral blood. The receptors derive from a woman in her 70s with COVID-19, enrolled during active disease.

The chain joins TRBV24-1 to TRBJ2-5; the D gene is possibly TRBD2 (5 bases). V lost 7 bases and J lost 5, with 16 bases in between. Germline V gives CDR1 KGHDR, CDR2 SFDVKD. The CDR3 sequence is 14 residues long. The CDR3 sequence is CATSDSPPGETQYF. The DNA of the CDR3 is TGTGCCACCAGCGATAGCCCTCCGGGGGAGACCCAGTACTTC.

V is TRBV7-3 and J is TRBJ2-3; 7 bases are a match to TRBD1. Unmatched junction bases numbered 2, after V lost 5 bases and J lost 0 bases. Germline CDR1 is SGHTA and CDR2 is FQGTGA. CDR3 length equals 14 residues. CDR3 nucleotide sequence: TGTGCCAGCAGCGACAGGGCTAGCACAGATACGCAGTATTTT. It yields the protein CASSDRASTDTQYF.

This clone was found a few times. V usage is TRBV9 and J usage is TRBJ2-1; D perhaps matches TRBD2 (5 bases). CDR3 length: 16 residues. Germline-derived CDR1 and CDR2 are SGDLS and YYNGEE. V was clipped by 4 bases and J by 3 bases, with 17 bases between them. The CDR3 reads CASSPGSDPSYNEQFF. The CDR3 nucleotides read TGTGCCAGCAGCCCGGGAAGTGACCCCAGCTACAATGAGCAGTTCTTC.

V and J are TRBV3-1 (or the pseudogene TRBV3-2) and TRBJ2-7; 7 bases match TRBD2. This CDR3 has 12 amino acids. The germline V gene encodes CDR1 LGHDT and CDR2 YNNKEL (reference sequence). The ends lost 5 bases at V and 6 bases at J; junction bases unmatched: 4. This CDR3 is CASSFGTTEQYF. CDR3 in DNA: TGTGCCAGCAGCTTCGGGACTACCGAGCAGTACTTC.

The chain has TRBV4-3 and TRBJ2-3; 8 nucleotides line up with TRBD2. Unmatched junction bases numbered 5, after V lost 4 bases and J lost 5 bases. CDR1 LGHNA and CDR2 YSLEER come from the germline V gene. The CDR3 length is 14 residues. CDR3 residues: CASSPRAGGDTQYF. DNA of the CDR3: TGCGCCAGCAGCCCGAGGGCGGGGGGAGATACGCAGTATTTT.